One TCR beta chain is described in this entry. The source of the sample is a study of OX40 agonist ivuxolimab in advanced cancers. This CDR3 contains 16 residues. Germline V gene data show CDR1 as MNHNY and CDR2 as SVGAGI (reference sequence). J was trimmed by 5 bases and V by 6 bases; bases with no gene match: 4. Clones were sequenced by immunoSEQ multiplex PCR, and TCRdb holds only the in-frame ones, with some missing. The sample holds just under 80,000 clones, 84% seen once. The sequence was obtained from an adult with an advanced solid tumor such as melanoma, head and neck, liver or kidney cancer. V gene TRBV6-6 combines with J gene TRBJ2-2; 15 positions agree with TRBD2. Material: CD4+ or CD8+ T cells sorted from blood, obtained in a trial of the OX40 agonist ivuxolimab. The CDR3 coding sequence is TGTGCCAGCAGACTGGGACTAGCGGGGGGAACCGGGGAGCTGTTTTTT. This sequence encodes CASRLGLAGGTGELFF.